This TCR beta chain was identified during a study of cytomegalovirus exposure and HLA in healthy donors. Overall study context: A later analysis reported the 100 to 150 validation repertoires used the same platform as the roughly 700 first-cohort repertoires. Points from the study as a whole: Cytomegalovirus-associated status was assigned to roughly 160 TCR beta chains. A subsequent analysis found that TCR clusters from the first cohort also tended to co-occur in the 110 or so validation repertoires, with around 94% of cluster scores above 0. In vitro experiments confirmed that three CMV-associated chains were specific for CMV antigens.

Sequencing used immunoSEQ multiplex PCR; TCRdb keeps in-frame clones, though not all of them. The sample lists about 130,000 clones, 70% to 90% occurring once. V gave up 4 bases and J gave up 7 bases; unmatched junction bases: 8. Germline CDR1 reads LNHDA; CDR2 reads SQIVND (reference sequence). This CDR3 is built from 15 residues. Concerning this clone: Its antigen is unidentified.

The chain recombines TRBV19 with TRBJ1-5; 9 bases map to TRBD1. Sequencing was carried out using PBMCs. The clonotype was recovered from a woman under 40 in good health and CMV-seropositive. DNA of the CDR3: TGTGCCAGTAGTAGATGGACAGGGGAGGAACAGCCCCAGCATTTT. Translating it yields CASSRWTGEEQPQHF. Full variable domain (rest looked up from reference TRBV19 and TRBJ1-5): DGGITQSPKYLFRKEGQNVTLSCEQNLNHDAMYWYRQDPGQGLRLIYYSQIVNDFQKGDIAEGYSVSREKKESFPLTVTSAQKNPTAFYLCASSRWTGEEQPQHFGDGTRLSIL.